Shown below are 29 T cell receptor beta chains from a single sample sequenced in a study of T-cell reconstitution after alpha-beta-depleted transplantation in children. Researchers prepared the TCRbeta library using unique molecular identifiers, the study reports. TCRdb re-called the PCR reads through MiXCR, storing one row per CDR3 protein. Altogether fewer than 450,000 distinct CDR3 sequences are present, roughly 16% being singletons, with the ten largest covering roughly 40%. The sample consisted of PBMCs, mostly from graft donor cells, taken 360 days after TCRalphabeta/CD19-depleted stem cell transplant. All receptors come from a male patient aged 2 to 9 who had a stem cell transplant for acute lymphoblastic leukemia, so the T cells may come from the graft donor.

This clonotype was seen more than once but under ten times. The chain uses TRBV5-5 and TRBJ2-7; D unclear. Trimming stripped 1 base from V and 3 bases from J, with 11 bases between. The CDR3 totals 14 residues. Looked up from germline, CDR1 is SGHKS and CDR2 is YYEKEE (reference sequence). DNA of the CDR3: TGTGCCAGCAGCTTGCGCATCCACCTCTACGAGCAGTACTTC. Protein: CASSLRIHLYEQYF.

The chain joins TRBV12-3 or TRBV12-4 to TRBJ1-5; possibly TRBD1 for D (6 bases). The CDR3 consists of 13 residues. The V gene lost 7 bases and the J gene lost 4 bases, with 11 bases spanning the gap. The CDR3 DNA reads as TGTGCCAGCACCCTAGGGGGAAATCAGCCCCAGCATTTT. Translation gives CASTLGGNQPQHF.

The chain combines TRBV12-5 with TRBJ2-7; TRBD1 matches 8 bases. The J segment lost 0 bases and the V segment lost 1 base, leaving 2 bases of the junction unmatched. The CDR3 sequence is 15 residues long. Germline V gene data show CDR1 as LGHNT and CDR2 as FRNRAP. The CDR3 region is CASGLGQGPSYEQYF. For the CDR3, the DNA is TGTGCTAGTGGTTTGGGACAGGGGCCCTCCTACGAGCAGTACTTC.

V gene TRBV28 combines with J gene TRBJ2-7; weak D call: TRBD1 (6 bases). The V gene lost 2 bases and the J gene lost 0 bases, with 8 bases spanning the gap. From germline, CDR1 is MDHEN and CDR2 SYDVKM. This CDR3 has 14 residues. CDR3 region: CASSLRGGSYEQYF. CDR3 DNA sequence: TGTGCCAGCAGTTTACGAGGGGGCTCCTACGAGCAGTACTTC.

The genes are TRBV12-3 or TRBV12-4 and TRBJ2-2; D gene unclear. The germline V and J ends were trimmed by 6 bases and 2 bases, with 4 bases remaining between them. This CDR3 is built from 12 residues. The DNA of the CDR3 is TGTGCCAGCAGAATAAACACCGGGGAGCTGTTTTTT. Translating it yields CASRINTGELFF.

The chain uses TRBV7-9 and TRBJ1-5; D may be TRBD1 (5 bases). This CDR3 region has 14 residues. CDR1 and CDR2 from the germline V gene are SEHNR and FQNEAQ (reference sequence). Trimming pared 1 base from V and 9 bases from J, leaving 13 bases between. For the CDR3, the DNA is TGTGCCAGCAGCTTAGGTGAGGGGTCCCCGCCCCAGCATTTT. This translates into CASSLGEGSPPQHF.

The J gene is TRBJ2-3, the V gene TRBV7-2; the D is unclear. V shed 3 bases and J shed 2 bases, with 15 bases lying between them. Germline lookup yields CDR1 SGHTA and CDR2 FQGNSA. This CDR3 spans 16 amino acids. Here the CDR3 DNA reads TGTGCCAGCAGCTTTAGGTCCCGGGTTTACACAGATACGCAGTATTTT. It yields the protein CASSFRSRVYTDTQYF.

This clonotype was counted at least ten times. V usage is TRBV12-3 or TRBV12-4 and J usage is TRBJ2-2; 14 bases are shared with TRBD2. CDR3 size: 15 residues. V shed 6 bases and J 5 bases; nucleotides not matched to a gene: 2. CDR3 loop: CASRRLAGGTGELFF. DNA of the CDR3: TGTGCCAGCAGGCGACTAGCGGGAGGGACCGGGGAGCTGTTTTTT.

This clonotype was detected ten times or more. The chain couples TRBV6-2 or TRBV6-3 to TRBJ2-1; 9 nucleotides match TRBD2. The CDR3 runs 18 residues. J lost 7 bases, V lost 2 bases, and 15 bases had no gene match. Germline CDR1 reads MNHEY; CDR2 reads SVGEGT. This CDR3 reads CASSYRITGTSNLNEQFF. The CDR3 region has the DNA TGTGCCAGCAGTTACCGAATAACCGGGACTAGCAATTTAAATGAGCAGTTCTTC.

This clonotype has just a few counts. This chain links TRBV12-5 with TRBJ1-1; D gene uncertain. The CDR3 contains 14 residues. Trimming pared 6 bases from V and 3 bases from J, leaving 14 bases between. Germline values: CDR1 LGHNT, CDR2 FRNRAP. This chain's CDR3 is CASGPAHFYTEAFF. CDR3 nucleotide sequence: TGTGCTAGTGGCCCGGCCCATTTTTACACTGAAGCTTTCTTT.

The chain combines TRBV20-1 with TRBJ1-3; no clear D. CDR3 length: 14 residues. Trimming took off 7 bases at V and 0 bases at J, with 13 bases between the two ends. The V gene's germline CDR1 is DFQATT and CDR2 SNEGSKA (reference sequence). CDR3: CSVHTGFSGNTIYF. In DNA, the CDR3 is TGCAGTGTCCATACTGGATTCTCTGGAAACACCATATATTTT.

V gene TRBV28 combines with J gene TRBJ2-3; weak D call: TRBD2 (5 bases). In germline, CDR1 is MDHEN, CDR2 SYDVKM. V lost 0 bases and J 2 bases, leaving 12 bases between the germline ends. This CDR3 is 16 amino acids long. In DNA form, the CDR3 reads TGTGCCAGCAGTTTATGGCGGGTTAGGATCACAGATACGCAGTATTTT. This sequence encodes CASSLWRVRITDTQYF.

This clonotype showed up just once. At one boundary the junction diverges from the germline segment, which might be a read error. The chain employs TRBV5-1 and TRBJ2-5, with D possibly TRBD1 on 6 matching bases. Per the germline V gene, CDR1 is SGHRS and CDR2 is YFSETQ. This CDR3 contains 16 residues. The CDR3 sequence: CDSSLDFHRVGETQYF. The CDR3, as DNA: TGCGACAGCAGCTTGGACTTCCACAGGGTTGGAGAGACCCAGTACTTC. Combining the CDR3 with reference TRBV5-1 and TRBJ2-5 gives the whole variable domain KAGVTQTPRYLIKTRGQQVTLSCSPISGHRSVSWYQQTPGQGLQFLFEYFSETQRNKGNFPGRFSGRQFSNSRSEMNVSTLELGDSALYLCDSSLDFHRVGETQYFGPGTRLLVL.

The rearrangement links TRBV15 to TRBJ1-5; 8 positions match TRBD1. CDR1 LNHNV and CDR2 YYDKDF come from the germline V gene (reference sequence). V was clipped by 6 bases and J by 4 bases; unmatched bases: 8. This CDR3 comprises 15 residues. CDR3 protein: CATSNDRGTNQPQHF. The CDR3 DNA is TGTGCCACCAGTAATGACAGGGGCACGAATCAGCCCCAGCATTTT.

This clonotype was picked up many times. The chain carries TRBV20-1 and TRBJ2-3; D possibly corresponds to TRBD2 (5 bases). The germline CDR1 and CDR2 sequences are DFQATT and SNEGSKA (reference sequence). V lost 4 bases to trimming and J lost 5 bases, with 10 bases between them. The CDR3 sequence is 12 residues long. The CDR3: CSATGRGDTQYF. CDR3 sequence (DNA): TGCAGTGCTACCGGACGGGGAGATACGCAGTATTTT.

The chain carries TRBV9 and TRBJ2-3; no clear D. V gave up 1 base and J gave up 4 bases, with 7 bases separating them. Germline CDR1 reads SGDLS; CDR2 reads YYNGEE. The CDR3 consists of 13 residues. The CDR3 reads CASSVSIADTQYF. The CDR3 DNA follows: TGTGCCAGCAGCGTATCGATCGCAGATACGCAGTATTTT.

In its sample, this clonotype was seen many times. The chain joins TRBV6-1 to TRBJ2-1; 12 nucleotides line up with TRBD2. This CDR3 contains 17 residues. Germline values: CDR1 MNHNS, CDR2 SASEGT. With V trimmed by 7 bases and J by 7 bases, 14 bases remained unmatched. The CDR3 spells CASTYGIGLAGRNEQFF. Written as DNA, the CDR3 is TGTGCCAGCACCTACGGCATCGGACTAGCGGGAAGGAATGAGCAGTTCTTC.

The chain recombines TRBV20-1 with TRBJ2-7, with TRBD2 identical over 8 bases. Germline V CDR1 and CDR2: DFQATT, SNEGSKA (reference sequence). The CDR3 loop spans 13 amino acids. Trimming took 4 bases from V and 6 from J; bases not matched to a gene: 8. CDR3 loop: CSATGLGEGEQYF. CDR3 bases: TGCAGTGCTACGGGACTAGGGGAGGGCGAGCAGTACTTC.

This clonotype has a handful of counts. The chain employs TRBV24-1 and TRBJ2-7; 10 positions agree with TRBD1. With 7 bases clipped from V and 1 base from J, the junction kept 0 bases outside the gene matches. This CDR3 spans 13 amino acids. Germline V lookup: CDR1 KGHDR, CDR2 SFDVKD. This chain's CDR3 is CATRDRGSYEQYF. CDR3 bases: TGTGCCACCAGGGACAGGGGGTCCTACGAGCAGTACTTC.

A few counts support this clonotype. The chain joins TRBV7-9 to TRBJ1-1, with D hard to call. V was cut by 6 bases and J by 2 bases, with 16 bases left in between. CDR3 length equals 15 residues. Germline V gives CDR1 SEHNR, CDR2 FQNEAQ (reference sequence). The CDR3 is CASRLSRSRNTEAFF. The CDR3 DNA reads as TGTGCCAGCAGGCTTAGCAGGAGTCGAAACACTGAAGCTTTCTTT.

There are many counts of this clonotype. The chain is built from TRBV3-1 and TRBJ2-1; 7 positions agree with TRBD2. Germline lookup yields CDR1 LGHDT and CDR2 YNNKEL (reference sequence). J lost 6 bases, V lost 1 base, and 6 bases had no gene match. The CDR3 consists of 15 residues. The DNA of the CDR3 is TGTGCCAGCAGCCAAGGTGCGGGAGTGGGCAATGAGCAGTTCTTC. This encodes CASSQGAGVGNEQFF.

V and J are TRBV27 and TRBJ2-2, with 9 positions matching TRBD2. The CDR3 is 14 amino acids. The germline V gene has CDR1 MNHEY and CDR2 SMNVEV (reference sequence). Trimming took 11 bases from V and 7 from J; bases not matched to a gene: 11. The CDR3 nucleotides read TGTGCCGCCTCGCGGCGGGAGGGGCACGGGGAGCTGTTTTTT. This gives the protein CAASRREGHGELFF.

V is TRBV4-3 and J is TRBJ2-7; D call uncertain. This CDR3 has 14 amino acids. Germline lookup yields CDR1 LGHNA and CDR2 YSLEER. Trimming removed 0 bases from V and 9 bases from J, with 15 bases in between. CDR3 bases: TGCGCCAGCAGCCAAGAAGCCGGCGTTTGGGTGCAGTACTTC. This gives the protein CASSQEAGVWVQYF.

This clonotype was seen a few times. The rearrangement links TRBV29-1 to TRBJ2-1, with 7 bases aligning to TRBD2. V shed 5 bases, J shed 4 bases, and the junction held 8 bases outside the gene matches. Germline CDR1 and CDR2: SQVTM and ANQGSEA. The CDR3 length is 14 residues. CDR3 amino acids: CSVLGGSTYNEQFF. Written as DNA, the CDR3 is TGCAGCGTTTTGGGGGGGAGTACATACAATGAGCAGTTCTTC.

This clonotype was seen a few times. The rearrangement links TRBV4-3 to TRBJ1-1; TRBD1 aligns across 7 bases. V was clipped by 4 bases and J by 1 base; unmatched bases: 9. This CDR3 comprises 16 residues. The germline CDR1 and CDR2 sequences are LGHNA and YSLEER. The CDR3, as DNA: TGCGCCAGCAGCCTAAGGTACAGGGGCCCGAACACTGAAGCTTTCTTT. Translated: CASSLRYRGPNTEAFF.

In its sample, this clonotype was seen many times. This chain uses TRBV4-1 with TRBJ2-2; D is undetermined. Germline loops: CDR1 MGHRA, CDR2 YSYEKL. This CDR3 region has 14 residues. V gave up 2 bases and J gave up 6 bases, with 10 bases separating them. In DNA, the CDR3 is TGCGCCAGCAGCCAAAGCAGATCCCCCGGGGAGCTGTTTTTT. Translated, it gives CASSQSRSPGELFF.

The V call is TRBV14, the J call TRBJ2-5; 7 bases match TRBD1. Losses at the gene ends were 4 bases for V and 3 bases for J; bases not matched to a gene: 5. The CDR3 spans 14 residues. Looked up from germline, CDR1 is SGHDN and CDR2 is FVKESK. CDR3 sequence (DNA): TGTGCCAGCAGCCGCCAGACAGGGAAAGAGACCCAGTACTTC. Its translation is CASSRQTGKETQYF.

V usage is TRBV29-1 and J usage is TRBJ2-7, with 9 bases that match TRBD2. CDR1 SQVTM and CDR2 ANQGSEA come from the germline V gene. J lost 3 bases, V lost 1 base, and 7 bases had no gene match. The CDR3 has 15 amino acids. Written as DNA, the CDR3 is TGCAGCGTTGAAGCTTTCCTAGCGGGGAGCTACGAGCAGTACTTC. Translated, it gives CSVEAFLAGSYEQYF.

The chain uses TRBV2 and TRBJ2-3; possibly TRBD1 or TRBD2 for D (7 bases each). The V and J ends lost 3 bases and 4 bases respectively, with 11 bases between them. From germline, CDR1 is SNHLY and CDR2 FYNNEI. The CDR3 loop spans 14 amino acids. The CDR3 nucleotides are TGTGCCAGCAGTGATCAGGGGGGGGCAGATACGCAGTATTTT. Translating gives CASSDQGGADTQYF.